The text below deals with one T cell receptor (beta chain). This receptor's antigen is unknown. The input lacks base qualities; no much larger clone sits a single base away. This entry comes from a study of T-cell memory formation after mild COVID-19 (dated by TCRdb to about 2021). Broadly, across the study: Most TCR sequence clusters were specific to one of the two donors. Two young, previously healthy adult volunteers made up the cohort, one male and one female. T-cell clones expanding and contracting after mild COVID-19 in a couple of donors were tracked by longitudinal TCRalpha and TCRbeta repertoire sequencing.

The CDR3 spans 14 residues, from the cysteine through the phenylalanine. The CDR3 DNA has 42 bases and is translated from base 1. V lost 4 bases and J lost 8 bases; the stretch between them is 16 bases long. CDR1 and CDR2, per the germline V gene, are SGHRS and YFSETQ. PBMCs were isolated by Ficoll-Paque density gradient centrifugation. TCRdb lists the instrument as Illumina NovaSeq 6000. TCRalpha and TCRbeta cDNA libraries were constructed by 5'RACE with constant-segment primers, with sample barcodes and unique molecular identifiers being introduced. Trizol reagent was used to extract RNA from every sample. The libraries were amplified in two PCR steps, and the second step added a second sample barcode and Illumina TruSeq adapters. Sequencing of libraries was performed on an Illumina NovaSeq with 2 x 150 bp paired-end reads. Per the original workflow: Demultiplexing of reads and collapsing into UMI-guided consensus sequences were performed with migec v1.2.7. Using mixcr v2.1.11, UMI consensuses were aligned to TRA and TRB V and J templates and then assembled into clonotypes. Expanded or contracted clonotypes were those called significant by both edgeR and NoisET, with noise models trained on biological replicates. For edgeR calls, the cutoffs were a false discovery rate-adjusted p below 0.01 and a log2 fold-change threshold of 1. PCA with hierarchical clustering of max-normalized trajectories of the 1000 most abundant clonotypes was used as exploratory dynamics analysis. The CD4 or CD8 phenotype of responding clones was assigned using the separately sequenced CD4+ and CD8+ repertoires. TCRdb took the public reads, trimmed them with fastp at Q25, ran MiXCR for clone calling and kept in-frame beta chains. CDR3 protein duplicates are merged, each entry listing the most common genes and DNA. TCRdb's processing, not the study's, gives the V and J calls here. The table for this sample lists fewer than 250,000 distinct CDR3 sequences; more than 9% of them were counted only once. Approximately 2.8% of the sample belongs to the ten largest clones.

What the study reported, not specific to this receptor: Some responding clones were found in pre-infection memory, which suggests that pre-existing cross-reactive memory T cells took part in the SARS-CoV-2 response. Balanced CD4/CD8 phenotypes were observed for clones contracting from day 15 to 85, whereas a bias towards CD4+ was observed for a second wave of clones expanding from day 15 to 37. SARS-CoV-2 specificity of the second-wave clones peaking on day 37 was not confirmed. The study included only a couple of mild cases, and larger cohorts that include severe cases with pre-infection samples were judged to be necessary. Contracting CD4+ clones turned up mainly in the CM and EM memory subsets, whereas EMRA was where CD8+ clones were enriched.

Recombination joined TRBV5-1 with TRBJ2-1, with an unclear D gene assignment. The TCR comes from a man between 18 and 35 years old who had mild COVID-19 (a few samples of this study predate the infection). The sample titles of this study are shuffled in the database, so cell type and time point are left out; the donor was told from shared clones. Material: PBMCs or a T cell subset sorted from them (not recorded which). The CDR3 protein: CASSLRVAPYEQFF. DNA sequence: TGCGCCAGCAGCCTACGCGTAGCCCCATATGAGCAGTTCTTC.